The next 19 T cell receptor beta chains were all read from a single sample in a study of cytomegalovirus exposure and HLA in healthy donors. Use of 60 Vbeta and 13 Jbeta primers characterized the PCR. The repertoire was sequenced with immunoSEQ multiplex PCR; TCRdb's copy has only in-frame clones and lacks some. Of under 100,000 clones listed, approximately 60% are singletons. Sequenced input: PBMCs. These receptors were taken from a woman in her 30s in good health and CMV-seropositive.

This clone was counted once. The chain uses TRBV7-6 and TRBJ2-7, with D possibly TRBD2 on 6 matching bases. This CDR3 has 14 amino acids. Trimming cost V 1 base and J 6 bases, with 13 bases left between them. Germline CDR1 reads SGHVS; CDR2 reads FNYEAQ. CDR3 nucleotides: TGTGCCAGCAGCTTAGTACCCACCGGGGGCGAGCAGTACTTC. Its translation: CASSLVPTGGEQYF. Full variable domain (missing parts from reference TRBV7-6 and TRBJ2-7): GAGVSQSPRYKVTKRGQDVALRCDPISGHVSLYWYRQALGQGPEFLTYFNYEAQQDKSGLPNDRFSAERPEGSISTLTIQRTEQRDSAMYRCASSLVPTGGEQYFGPGTRLTVT.

This clone came up once. This chain connects TRBV7-2 to TRBJ1-1; a possible D gene is TRBD1 (5 bases). Germline V lookup: CDR1 SGHTA, CDR2 FQGNSA. Deletions cut 5 bases from V and 12 bases from J, with 16 bases between. CDR3 length: 12 amino acids. CDR3 in DNA: TGTGCCAGCAGCCCCCAGGGATTCGAAACTTTCTTT. Translating it yields CASSPQGFETFF.

CDR3 nucleotide sequence: TGTGCCAGCAGTGAACAGGGGACCACTGAAGCTTTCTTT. This codes for CASSEQGTTEAFF. The chain recombines TRBV2 with TRBJ1-1, with D possibly being TRBD1 (6 bases). This CDR3 is built from 13 residues. CDR1 is SNHLY and CDR2 is FYNNEI in the germline V gene. With 2 bases removed from V and 4 bases from J, the gap between germline ends came to 8 bases.

The chain carries TRBV18 and TRBJ1-6; 7 positions agree with TRBD1. There are 14 residues in the CDR3. Germline loops: CDR1 KGHSH, CDR2 LQKENI. Unmatched junction bases numbered 2, after V lost 4 bases and J lost 5 bases. The CDR3 reads CASSLGTDNSPLHF. Here the CDR3 DNA reads TGTGCCAGCTCACTCGGGACAGATAATTCACCCCTCCACTTT.

This chain joins TRBV13 and TRBJ2-1; no clear D gene. Trimming stripped 2 bases from V and 3 bases from J, with 11 bases between. Germline CDR1 PRHDT, CDR2 FYEKMQ (reference sequence). The CDR3 is 15 residues long. CDR3: CASSLQVAGYNEQFF. CDR3 in DNA: TGTGCCAGCAGCTTACAAGTAGCCGGCTACAATGAGCAGTTCTTC.

The sample holds one count of this clone. The gene calls are TRBV7-9 and TRBJ1-6, with D possibly TRBD1 on 6 matching bases. CDR1 and CDR2 from the germline V gene are SEHNR and FQNEAQ (reference sequence). This CDR3 has 15 amino acids. Trimming cost V 8 bases and J 8 bases, with 19 bases left between them. CDR3 coding DNA: TGTGCCAGCGGCCAAGGGGGGGAGGGCCATTCACCCCTCCACTTT. This gives the protein CASGQGGEGHSPLHF.

The chain recombines TRBV19 with TRBJ2-1; possibly TRBD1 for D (6 bases). Germline V gene data show CDR1 as LNHDA and CDR2 as SQIVND (reference sequence). This CDR3 has 13 residues. V was trimmed by 5 bases and J by 7 bases, leaving 12 bases between them. The CDR3 nucleotides are TGTGCCAGTAGTGCCACAGGGATAAATGAGCAGTTCTTC. It translates to CASSATGINEQFF.

The rearrangement links TRBV7-2 to TRBJ2-3; D gene unclear. Germline-derived CDR1 and CDR2 are SGHTA and FQGNSA. Trimming stripped 8 bases from V and 2 bases from J, with 11 bases between. The CDR3 totals 13 residues. For the CDR3, the DNA is TGTGCCAGCGCGAGTTGGTACACAGATACGCAGTATTTT. Its protein is CASASWYTDTQYF.

This clone showed up just a few times. The chain recombines TRBV6-4 with TRBJ2-2; TRBD2 matches 9 bases. Germline CDR1 reads MRHNA; CDR2 reads SNTAGT. The CDR3 is 15 amino acids. The V segment lost 3 bases and the J segment 1 base; nucleotides outside the gene matches: 0. In nucleotides, the CDR3 is TGTGCCAGCAGTGAACTAGCGGGGAACACCGGGGAGCTGTTTTTT. This encodes CASSELAGNTGELFF.

CDR3 nucleotides: TGTGCCAGCAGCTTAGGACCAGGGACTTACATAAATGAGCAGTTCTTC. Its translation: CASSLGPGTYINEQFF. The rearrangement joins TRBV7-8 to TRBJ2-1, with D possibly being TRBD2 (6 bases). The CDR3 spans 16 residues. Germline V gene lookup returns CDR1 SGHVS and CDR2 FQNEAQ. V gave up 1 base and J gave up 7 bases, with 17 bases separating them.

About this clone itself: Because the CDR3's place on the DNA is in doubt, the DNA is left out and the CDR3 is given as listed by TCRdb. The V call is TRBV29-1, the J call TRBJ1-4; TRBD1 is taken as the D call from the table, unchecked against the DNA. Per germline, CDR1 SQVTM and CDR2 ANQGSEA. The CDR3 region is 15 residues in length, termini included. This CDR3 is CSVLAQGAFNEKLFF.

The V gene is TRBV6-5, the J gene TRBJ2-7, with D maybe TRBD2 (6 bases). Trimming shortened V by 6 bases and J by 5 bases, and 11 bases separated the two germline ends. The CDR3 runs 12 residues. Per the germline V gene, CDR1 is MNHEY and CDR2 is SVGAGI. As DNA, the CDR3 is TGTGCCAGCAGCGACACGGGGGACGAGCAGTACTTC. The encoded protein is CASSDTGDEQYF.

CDR3 bases: TGTGCCATCAGGGGGACAGGGCGGCTCTTTACTGAAGCTTTCTTT. Its protein is CAIRGTGRLFTEAFF. The rearrangement joins TRBV10-3 to TRBJ1-1, with 9 nucleotides matching TRBD1. The CDR3 totals 15 residues. V lost 6 bases to trimming and J lost 5 bases; unmatched junction nucleotides: 10. Germline V gene data show CDR1 as ENHRY and CDR2 as SYGVKD.

The J gene is TRBJ2-1, the V gene TRBV5-1; TRBD1 matches 9 bases. Germline V gene data show CDR1 as SGHRS and CDR2 as YFSETQ. This CDR3 comprises 16 residues. V lost 2 bases to trimming and J lost 7 bases; unmatched junction nucleotides: 10. The CDR3, as DNA: TGCGCCAGCAGCTTAGACGGGACAGGGATATGGAATGAGCAGTTCTTC. Its translation is CASSLDGTGIWNEQFF.

The rearrangement links TRBV6-6 to TRBJ1-1; D might be TRBD1 (5 bases). V dropped 4 bases and J dropped 11 bases, with 14 bases sitting between them. Germline V gives CDR1 MNHNY, CDR2 SVGAGI (reference sequence). The CDR3 is 12 residues long. The CDR3 is CASSSRQTRAFF. DNA of the CDR3: TGTGCCAGCAGTTCACGACAGACTCGGGCTTTCTTT.

This chain uses TRBV18 with TRBJ2-1, with 7 nucleotides matching TRBD1. From germline, CDR1 is KGHSH and CDR2 LQKENI. The CDR3 covers 15 residues. The ends lost 5 bases at V and 4 bases at J; junction bases unmatched: 8. The DNA of the CDR3 is TGTGCCAGCTCAACTCGGGACAGCTTTTACAATGAGCAGTTCTTC. Its translation: CASSTRDSFYNEQFF.

This chain joins TRBV28 and TRBJ1-1, with a weak D call TRBD1 (6 bases). The germline V gene has CDR1 MDHEN and CDR2 SYDVKM. This CDR3 comprises 14 residues. The germline V and J ends were trimmed by 6 bases and 5 bases, with 16 bases remaining between them. The CDR3 protein is CASSLRTVVTEAFF. CDR3 in DNA: TGTGCCAGCAGCCTCCGGACAGTTGTAACTGAAGCTTTCTTT.

The chain combines TRBV5-1 with TRBJ2-5, with D maybe TRBD2 (5 bases). V lost 0 bases, J lost 2 bases, and 8 bases lay in between. CDR1 and CDR2 from the germline V gene are SGHRS and YFSETQ. This CDR3 has 14 amino acids. CDR3 bases: TGCGCCAGCAGCTTGGGGGAGCCACAAGAGACCCAGTACTTC. Its protein product is CASSLGEPQETQYF.

The V and J genes are TRBV28 and TRBJ2-1; the D gene is possibly TRBD2 (5 bases). The CDR3 covers 15 residues. CDR1 and CDR2 from the germline V gene are MDHEN and SYDVKM. Trimming removed 3 bases at V and 3 bases at J, with 12 bases between. CDR3 nucleotide sequence: TGTGCCAGCAGTTTGGGCGGGTTTCGCTACAATGAGCAGTTCTTC. Translating gives CASSLGGFRYNEQFF.